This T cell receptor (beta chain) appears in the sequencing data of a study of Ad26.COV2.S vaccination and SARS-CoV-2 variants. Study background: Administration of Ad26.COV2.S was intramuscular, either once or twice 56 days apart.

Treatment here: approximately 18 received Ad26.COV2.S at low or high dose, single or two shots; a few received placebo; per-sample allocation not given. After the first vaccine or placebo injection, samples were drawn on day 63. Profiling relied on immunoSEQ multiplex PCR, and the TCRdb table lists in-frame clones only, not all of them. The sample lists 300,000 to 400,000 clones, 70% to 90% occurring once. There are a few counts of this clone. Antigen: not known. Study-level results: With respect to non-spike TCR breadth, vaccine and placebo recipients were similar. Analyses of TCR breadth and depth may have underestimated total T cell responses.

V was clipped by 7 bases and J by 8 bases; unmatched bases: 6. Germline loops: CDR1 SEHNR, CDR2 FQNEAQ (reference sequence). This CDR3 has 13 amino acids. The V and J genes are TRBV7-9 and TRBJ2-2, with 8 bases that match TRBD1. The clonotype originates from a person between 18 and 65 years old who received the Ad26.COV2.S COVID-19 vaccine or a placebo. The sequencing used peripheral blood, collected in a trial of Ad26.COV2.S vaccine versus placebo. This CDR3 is CASIDRGRGELFF. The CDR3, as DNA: TGTGCCAGCATTGACAGGGGTAGAGGGGAGCTGTTTTTT.